This T cell receptor (beta chain) was identified during a study of T cell repertoires in cytomegalovirus infection. A single record per CDR3 protein comes from TCRdb applying MiXCR to the reads. This table holds roughly 46,000 distinct CDR3 sequences, approximately 19% found once. This clonotype was found many times. Its antigen is currently unknown. CDR3 size: 17 residues. The V gene lost 7 bases and the J gene lost 3 bases, with 22 bases spanning the gap. Per germline, CDR1 SGHTA and CDR2 FQGNSA. This sequence originates from a human donor in good health (CMV status not recorded). Some clones in this sample may be carry-over from other donors' samples. This rearrangement joins TRBV7-2 to TRBJ1-3, with a possible D match to TRBD1 (5 bases). Specimen: CD8+ T cells from cultured PBMCs, collected from culture after CMV antigen stimulation. The CDR3 bases are TGTGCCAGCACCCCGCAACCTTGGGGGGTCGGTGGAAACACCATATATTTT. Protein product: CASTPQPWGVGGNTIYF. Full variable domain (outside the CDR3, taken from reference TRBV7-2 and TRBJ1-3): GAGVSQSPSNKVTEKGKDVELRCDPISGHTALYWYRQSLGQGLEFLIYFQGNSAPDKSGLPSDRFSAERTGGSVSTLTIQRTQQEDSAVYLCASTPQPWGVGGNTIYFGEGSWLTVV.